This paragraph covers one TCR beta chain sequence. The sample originates from a study of control samples from healthy donors and cancer patients. TCRdb's copy holds only in-frame clones and misses some; the assay was immunoSEQ multiplex PCR. The sample lists around 45,000 clones; 70% to 75% were seen once. Per the germline V gene, CDR1 is LGHDT and CDR2 is YNNKEL (reference sequence). V lost 5 bases and J 0 bases, leaving 17 bases between the germline ends. The CDR3 sequence is 16 residues long. The gene calls are TRBV3-1 (or the pseudogene TRBV3-2) and TRBJ2-7; D could derive from TRBD1 or TRBD2 (5 bases each). Sequenced sample: formalin-fixed, paraffin-embedded tissue. The sequence came from a male donor with melanoma. CDR3 protein: CASSTQWGLGSYEQYF. The CDR3 DNA sequence: TGTGCCAGCAGCACCCAGTGGGGGTTGGGCTCCTACGAGCAGTACTTC.